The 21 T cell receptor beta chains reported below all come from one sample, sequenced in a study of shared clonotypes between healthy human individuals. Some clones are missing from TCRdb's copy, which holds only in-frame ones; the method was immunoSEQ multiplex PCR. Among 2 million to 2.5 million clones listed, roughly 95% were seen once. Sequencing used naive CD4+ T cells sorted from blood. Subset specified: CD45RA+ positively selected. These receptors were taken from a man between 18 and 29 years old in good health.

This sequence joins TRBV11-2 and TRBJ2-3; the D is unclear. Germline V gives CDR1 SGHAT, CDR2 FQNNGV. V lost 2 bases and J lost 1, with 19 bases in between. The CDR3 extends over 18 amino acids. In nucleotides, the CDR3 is TGTGCCAGCAGCTTAAGTATGGGGATCGTGGTAGGCACAGATACGCAGTATTTT. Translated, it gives CASSLSMGIVVGTDTQYF.

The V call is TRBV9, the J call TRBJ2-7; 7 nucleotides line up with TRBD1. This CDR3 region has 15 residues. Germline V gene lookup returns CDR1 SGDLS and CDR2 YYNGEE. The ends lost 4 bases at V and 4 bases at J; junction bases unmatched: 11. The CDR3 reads CASSLNSGTVYEQYF. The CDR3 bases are TGTGCCAGCAGCCTTAATTCCGGGACAGTATACGAGCAGTACTTC.

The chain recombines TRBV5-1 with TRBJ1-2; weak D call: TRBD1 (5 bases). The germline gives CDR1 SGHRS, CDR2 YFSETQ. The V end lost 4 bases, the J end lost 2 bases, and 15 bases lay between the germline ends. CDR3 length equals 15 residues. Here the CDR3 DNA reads TGCGCCAGCAGCCCTCAGCTGGGACTCAACTATGGCTACACCTTC. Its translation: CASSPQLGLNYGYTF.

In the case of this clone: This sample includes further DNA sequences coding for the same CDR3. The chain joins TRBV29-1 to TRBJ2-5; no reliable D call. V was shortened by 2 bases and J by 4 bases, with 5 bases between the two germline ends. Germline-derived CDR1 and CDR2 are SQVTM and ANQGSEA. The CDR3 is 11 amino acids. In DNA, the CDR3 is TGCAGCGTTGAATGGGGAGAGACCCAGTACTTC. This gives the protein CSVEWGETQYF.

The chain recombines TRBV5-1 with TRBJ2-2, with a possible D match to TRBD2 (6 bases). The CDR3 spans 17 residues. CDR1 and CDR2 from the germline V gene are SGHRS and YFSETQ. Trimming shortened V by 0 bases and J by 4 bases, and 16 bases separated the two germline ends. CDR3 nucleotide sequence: TGCGCCAGCAGCTTGGCCCCGGCGAGAGCGGGCACCGGGGAGCTGTTTTTT. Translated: CASSLAPARAGTGELFF.

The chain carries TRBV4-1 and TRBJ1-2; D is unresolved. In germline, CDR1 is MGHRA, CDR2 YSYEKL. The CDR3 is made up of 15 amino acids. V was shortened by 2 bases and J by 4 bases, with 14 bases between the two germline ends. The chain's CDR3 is CASSQTGPLGYGYTF. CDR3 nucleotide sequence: TGCGCCAGCAGCCAAACCGGACCCTTGGGCTATGGCTACACCTTC.

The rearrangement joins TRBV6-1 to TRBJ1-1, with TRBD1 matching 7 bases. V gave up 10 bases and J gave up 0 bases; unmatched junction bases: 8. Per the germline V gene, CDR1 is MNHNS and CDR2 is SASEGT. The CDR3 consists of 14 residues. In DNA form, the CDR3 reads TGTGCCATAAAACAGGGGATCATGAACACTGAAGCTTTCTTT. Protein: CAIKQGIMNTEAFF.

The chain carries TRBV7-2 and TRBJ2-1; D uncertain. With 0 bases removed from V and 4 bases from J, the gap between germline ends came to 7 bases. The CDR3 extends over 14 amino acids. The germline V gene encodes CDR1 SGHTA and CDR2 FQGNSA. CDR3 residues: CASSLAPIYNEQFF. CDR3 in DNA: TGTGCCAGCAGCTTAGCCCCCATTTACAATGAGCAGTTCTTC.

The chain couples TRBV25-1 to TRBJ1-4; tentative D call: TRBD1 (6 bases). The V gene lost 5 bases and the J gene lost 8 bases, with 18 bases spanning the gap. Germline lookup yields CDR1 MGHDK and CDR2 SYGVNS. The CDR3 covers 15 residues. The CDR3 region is CASSMVAGDLEKLFF. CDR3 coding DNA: TGTGCCAGCAGTATGGTGGCAGGGGATCTGGAAAAACTGTTTTTT.

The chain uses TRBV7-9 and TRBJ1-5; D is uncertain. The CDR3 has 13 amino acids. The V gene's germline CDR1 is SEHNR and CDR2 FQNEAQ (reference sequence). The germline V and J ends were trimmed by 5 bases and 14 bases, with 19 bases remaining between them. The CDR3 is CASSPDPASLKHF. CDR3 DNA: TGTGCCAGCAGCCCCGACCCGGCATCCCTGAAGCATTTT.

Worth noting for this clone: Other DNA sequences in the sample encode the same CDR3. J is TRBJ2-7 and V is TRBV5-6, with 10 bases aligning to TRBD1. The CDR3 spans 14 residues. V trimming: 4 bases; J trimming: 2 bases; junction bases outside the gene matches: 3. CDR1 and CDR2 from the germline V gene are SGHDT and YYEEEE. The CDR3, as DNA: TGTGCCAGCAGCCGGGACAGGGGAACCTACGAGCAGTACTTC. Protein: CASSRDRGTYEQYF. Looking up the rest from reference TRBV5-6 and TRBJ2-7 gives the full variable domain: DAGVTQSPTHLIKTRGQQVTLRCSPKSGHDTVSWYQQALGQGPQFIFQYYEEEERQRGNFPDRFSGHQFPNYSSELNVNALLLGDSALYLCASSRDRGTYEQYFGPGTRLTVT.

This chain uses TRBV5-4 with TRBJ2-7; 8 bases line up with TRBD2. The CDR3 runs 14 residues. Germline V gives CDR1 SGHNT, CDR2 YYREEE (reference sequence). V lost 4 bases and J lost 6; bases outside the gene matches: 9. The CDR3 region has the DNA TGTGCCAGCAGCCCGGGACTAGAGGAACGCGAGCAGTACTTC. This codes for CASSPGLEEREQYF.

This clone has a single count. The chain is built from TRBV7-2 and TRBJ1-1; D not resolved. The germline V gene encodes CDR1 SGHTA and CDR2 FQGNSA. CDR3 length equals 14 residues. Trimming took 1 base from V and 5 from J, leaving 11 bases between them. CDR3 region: CASSLEEGTTEAFF. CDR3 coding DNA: TGTGCCAGCAGCTTAGAGGAGGGAACAACTGAAGCTTTCTTT.

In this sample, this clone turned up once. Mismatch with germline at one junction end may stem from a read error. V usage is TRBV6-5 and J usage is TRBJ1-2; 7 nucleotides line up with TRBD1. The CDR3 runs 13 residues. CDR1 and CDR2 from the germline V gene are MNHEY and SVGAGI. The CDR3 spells CASRKLPGQPLAF. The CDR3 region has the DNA TGTGCCAGCAGAAAACTCCCGGGACAGCCGTTGGCCTTC.

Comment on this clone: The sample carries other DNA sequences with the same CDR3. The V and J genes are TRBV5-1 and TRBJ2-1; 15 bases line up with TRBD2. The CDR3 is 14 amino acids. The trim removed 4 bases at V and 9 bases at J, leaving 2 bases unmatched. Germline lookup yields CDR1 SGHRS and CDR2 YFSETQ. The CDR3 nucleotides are TGCGCCAGCAGCCCGGGACTAGCGGGGGGTGAGCAGTTCTTC. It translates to CASSPGLAGGEQFF.

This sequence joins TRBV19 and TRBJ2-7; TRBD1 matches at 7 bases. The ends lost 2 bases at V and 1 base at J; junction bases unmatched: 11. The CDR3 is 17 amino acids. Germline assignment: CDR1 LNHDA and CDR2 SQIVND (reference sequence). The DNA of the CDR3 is TGTGCCAGTAGTATAAGGTTAGGGGGACAGTATTCCTACGAGCAGTACTTC. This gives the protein CASSIRLGGQYSYEQYF.

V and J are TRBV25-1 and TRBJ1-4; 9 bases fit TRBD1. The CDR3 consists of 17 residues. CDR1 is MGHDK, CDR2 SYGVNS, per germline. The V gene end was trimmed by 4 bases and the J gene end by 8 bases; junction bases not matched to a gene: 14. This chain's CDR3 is CASSATGGEAGWEKLFF. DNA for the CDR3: TGTGCCAGCAGTGCGACAGGGGGTGAGGCCGGATGGGAAAAACTGTTTTTT.

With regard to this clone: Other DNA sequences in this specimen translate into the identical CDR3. The CDR3 DNA reads as TGTGCCAGCAGTCCAAGGGATAGCAATCAGCCCCAGCATTTT. Protein: CASSPRDSNQPQHF. The chain has TRBV6-5 and TRBJ1-5; D ambiguous. The CDR3 covers 14 residues. V lost 5 bases, J lost 0 bases, and 8 bases lay in between. Germline CDR1 MNHEY, CDR2 SVGAGI.

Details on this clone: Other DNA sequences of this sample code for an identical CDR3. The CDR3 DNA reads as TGCGCCAGCAGCTTGGAGGGACTAGCGGGAGTAGAGACCCAGTACTTC. Translation: CASSLEGLAGVETQYF. The rearrangement uses TRBV5-1 and TRBJ2-5; 14 nucleotides agree with TRBD2. Trimming took 0 bases from V and 4 from J; bases not matched to a gene: 2. Germline V CDR1 and CDR2: SGHRS, YFSETQ. The CDR3 spans 16 residues.

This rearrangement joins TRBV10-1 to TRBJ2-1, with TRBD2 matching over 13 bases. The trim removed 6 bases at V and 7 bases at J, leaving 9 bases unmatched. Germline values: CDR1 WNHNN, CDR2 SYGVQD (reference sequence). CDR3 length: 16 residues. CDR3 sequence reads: CASSATSGRAGNEQFF. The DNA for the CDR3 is TGCGCCAGCAGCGCTACTAGCGGGAGGGCCGGTAATGAGCAGTTCTTC.

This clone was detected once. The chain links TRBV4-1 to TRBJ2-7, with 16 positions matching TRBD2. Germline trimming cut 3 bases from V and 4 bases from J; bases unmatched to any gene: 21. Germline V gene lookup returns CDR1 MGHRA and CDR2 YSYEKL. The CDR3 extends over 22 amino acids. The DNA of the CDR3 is TGCGCCAGCAGCCAGCGGGCCGGGACGGAGGGACTAGCGGGAGGGGGCAGGTACGAGCAGTACTTC. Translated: CASSQRAGTEGLAGGGRYEQYF.